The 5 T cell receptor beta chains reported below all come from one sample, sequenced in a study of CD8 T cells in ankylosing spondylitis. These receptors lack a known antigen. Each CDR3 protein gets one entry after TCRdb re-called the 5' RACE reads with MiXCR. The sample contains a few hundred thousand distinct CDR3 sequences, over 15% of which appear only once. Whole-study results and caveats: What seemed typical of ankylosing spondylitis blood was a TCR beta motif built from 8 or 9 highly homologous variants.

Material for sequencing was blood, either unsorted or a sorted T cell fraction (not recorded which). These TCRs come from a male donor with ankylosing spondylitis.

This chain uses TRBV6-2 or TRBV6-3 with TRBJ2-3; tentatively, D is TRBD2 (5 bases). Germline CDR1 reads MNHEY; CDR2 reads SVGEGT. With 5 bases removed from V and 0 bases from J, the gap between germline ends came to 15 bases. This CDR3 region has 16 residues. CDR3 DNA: TGTGCCAGCAGTGGTCTTTTCGGGGAGAGCACAGATACGCAGTATTTT. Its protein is CASSGLFGESTDTQYF.

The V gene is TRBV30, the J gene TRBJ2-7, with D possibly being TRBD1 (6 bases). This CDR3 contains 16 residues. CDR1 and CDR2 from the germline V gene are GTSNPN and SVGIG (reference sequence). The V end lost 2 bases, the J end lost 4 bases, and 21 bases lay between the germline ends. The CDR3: CAWSRGLGHGEYEQYF. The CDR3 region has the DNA TGTGCCTGGAGTCGGGGCTTGGGACATGGGGAATACGAGCAGTACTTC.

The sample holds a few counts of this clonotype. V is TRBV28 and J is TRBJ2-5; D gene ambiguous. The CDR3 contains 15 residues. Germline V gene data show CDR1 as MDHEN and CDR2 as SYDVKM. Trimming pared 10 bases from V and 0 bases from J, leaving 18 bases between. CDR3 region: CATMLGLSYQETQYF. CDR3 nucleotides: TGTGCCACGATGTTGGGCTTATCGTACCAAGAGACCCAGTACTTC.

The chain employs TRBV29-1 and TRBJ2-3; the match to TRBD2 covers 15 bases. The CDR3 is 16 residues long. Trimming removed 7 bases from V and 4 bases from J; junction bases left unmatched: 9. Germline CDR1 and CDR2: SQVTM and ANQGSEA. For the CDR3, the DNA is TGCAGCGCACGTCGGACTAGCGGGGGGGTCTCAGATACGCAGTATTTT. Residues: CSARRTSGGVSDTQYF.

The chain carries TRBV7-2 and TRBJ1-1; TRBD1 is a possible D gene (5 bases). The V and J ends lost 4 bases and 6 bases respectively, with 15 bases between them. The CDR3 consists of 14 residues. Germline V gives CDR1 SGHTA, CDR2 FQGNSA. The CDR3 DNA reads TGTGCCAGCAGCTCCCAGATGACAGTACCTGAAGCTTTCTTT. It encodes CASSSQMTVPEAFF. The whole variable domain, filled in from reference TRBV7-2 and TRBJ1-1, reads GAGVSQSPSNKVTEKGKDVELRCDPISGHTALYWYRQSLGQGLEFLIYFQGNSAPDKSGLPSDRFSAERTGGSVSTLTIQRTQQEDSAVYLCASSSQMTVPEAFFGQGTRLTVV.